The clone carrying this TCR beta chain was found a few times. Using its own MiXCR run on the RT-PCR reads, TCRdb lists one record per CDR3 protein. The table has around 31,000 distinct CDR3 sequences, 6.8% seen once. The length of the CDR3 is 15 residues. V was pared by 4 bases and J by 5 bases, with 17 bases between. Germline V CDR1 and CDR2: MNHEY, SMNVEV (reference sequence). The sample is drawn from a study of patients and donors after allogeneic stem cell transplantation. V gene TRBV27 combines with J gene TRBJ2-5; D uncertain. The origin of this receptor is a human donor who was either an allogeneic HSCT recipient or a stem cell or donor lymphocyte infusion donor (not recorded which). It is not recorded whose cells these are; they may come from a transplant donor. The sample taken for sequencing was blood, either unsorted or a sorted T cell fraction (not recorded which). The CDR3 nucleotides read TGTGCCAGCAGTTCCCTCCCCTTGGGCCGGGAGACCCAGTACTTC. Protein: CASSSLPLGRETQYF.